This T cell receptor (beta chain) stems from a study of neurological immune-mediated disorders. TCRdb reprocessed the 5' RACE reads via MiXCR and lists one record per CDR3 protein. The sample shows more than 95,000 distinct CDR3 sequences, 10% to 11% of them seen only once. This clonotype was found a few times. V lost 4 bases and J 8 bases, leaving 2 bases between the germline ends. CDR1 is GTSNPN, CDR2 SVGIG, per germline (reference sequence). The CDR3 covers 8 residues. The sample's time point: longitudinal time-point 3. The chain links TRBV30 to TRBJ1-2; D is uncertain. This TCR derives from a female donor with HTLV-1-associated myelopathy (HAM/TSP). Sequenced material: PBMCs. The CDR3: CAWNGYTF. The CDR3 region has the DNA TGTGCCTGGAACGGCTACACCTTC. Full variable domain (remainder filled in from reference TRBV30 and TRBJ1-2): SQTIHQWPATLVQPVGSPLSLECTVEGTSNPNLYWYRQAAGRGLQLLFYSVGIGQISSEVPQNLSASRPQDRQFILSSKKLLLSDSGFYLCAWNGYTFGSGTRLTVV.